Below are 18 T cell receptor beta chains sequenced from a single sample in a study of a mutant IDH1 vaccine in newly diagnosed glioma. Here immunoSEQ multiplex PCR was the method, and the copy in TCRdb shows in-frame clones only, minus some. The sample records about 92,000 clones, 80% to 90% being singletons. Specified time point: baseline, week 1 (first vaccination visit). Treatment defined: pre-vaccination baseline after standard-of-care therapy. The sample consisted of PBMCs, taken from a glioma patient treated with radiotherapy, temozolomide or both. The receptors shown here come from a woman between 45 and 65 years old with glioma.

The CDR3 loop reads CASSSGMPETQYF. The CDR3 region has the DNA TGTGCCAGCAGTTCTGGGATGCCAGAGACCCAGTACTTC. V gene TRBV6-5 combines with J gene TRBJ2-5; D unclear. The CDR3 contains 13 residues. Trimming stripped 4 bases from V and 4 bases from J, with 10 bases between. CDR1 is MNHEY and CDR2 is SVGAGI in the germline V gene.

This clone was recorded a few times. The chain couples TRBV11-2 to TRBJ1-6; no clear D gene. CDR1 SGHAT and CDR2 FQNNGV come from the germline V gene. Trimming cost V 0 bases and J 7 bases, with 10 bases left between them. This CDR3 comprises 15 residues. CDR3 loop: CASSLEPGGNSPLHF. The DNA for the CDR3 is TGTGCCAGCAGCTTAGAACCAGGAGGAAATTCACCCCTCCACTTT.

The gene calls are TRBV28 and TRBJ1-6, with 9 bases fitting TRBD1. This CDR3 is built from 16 residues. The germline gives CDR1 MDHEN, CDR2 SYDVKM. V shed 5 bases and J 1 base; nucleotides not matched to a gene: 3. CDR3 region: CASSVDRGSYNSPLHF. As DNA, the CDR3 is TGTGCCAGCAGTGTGGACAGGGGATCCTATAATTCACCCCTCCACTTT.

The J gene is TRBJ1-6, the V gene TRBV5-4, with 8 bases that match TRBD1. The CDR3 extends over 13 amino acids. V was pared by 4 bases and J by 10 bases, with 4 bases of the junction left unmatched. Germline CDR1 is SGHNT and CDR2 is YYREEE (reference sequence). CDR3 sequence: CASSPPGGSPLHF. In DNA, the CDR3 is TGTGCCAGCAGCCCCCCAGGGGGCTCACCCCTCCACTTT. Complete variable domain (other parts from reference TRBV5-4 and TRBJ1-6): ETGVTQSPTHLIKTRGQQVTLRCSSQSGHNTVSWYQQALGQGPQFIFQYYREEENGRGNFPPRFSGLQFPNYSSELNVNALELDDSALYLCASSPPGGSPLHFGNGTRLTVT.

The chain employs TRBV5-5 and TRBJ1-2; D is undetermined. V lost 4 bases and J 0 bases, leaving 10 bases between the germline ends. Germline V lookup: CDR1 SGHKS, CDR2 YYEKEE (reference sequence). The CDR3 covers 14 residues. CDR3 nucleotide sequence: TGTGCCAGCAGCGTCCAAGGCGCTAACTATGGCTACACCTTC. This encodes CASSVQGANYGYTF.

The chain uses TRBV14 and TRBJ1-1, with unresolved D. V lost 1 base to trimming and J lost 3 bases, with 9 bases between them. CDR1 SGHDN and CDR2 FVKESK come from the germline V gene. The CDR3 loop spans 14 amino acids. The CDR3 coding sequence is TGTGCCAGCAGCCAAGCCGACTTGCACACTGAAGCTTTCTTT. This encodes CASSQADLHTEAFF.

J is TRBJ2-2 and V is TRBV27; D is uncertain. CDR1 MNHEY and CDR2 SMNVEV come from the germline V gene (reference sequence). The CDR3 loop spans 17 amino acids. V was pared by 3 bases and J by 0 bases, with 14 bases between. The CDR3 nucleotides are TGTGCCAGCAGTTTCGGGCTCAGCCCGTCGAACACCGGGGAGCTGTTTTTT. Encoded protein: CASSFGLSPSNTGELFF.

The genes are TRBV25-1 and TRBJ1-4; tentative D call: TRBD1 (5 bases). V dropped 5 bases and J dropped 6 bases, with 16 bases sitting between them. The germline V gene has CDR1 MGHDK and CDR2 SYGVNS. There are 15 residues in the CDR3. DNA of the CDR3: TGTGCCAGCAGTAACCTAGGGGCCGGTTATGAAAAACTGTTTTTT. This codes for CASSNLGAGYEKLFF.

This chain connects TRBV11-2 to TRBJ1-4; D call uncertain. Germline lookup yields CDR1 SGHAT and CDR2 FQNNGV. The CDR3 length is 14 residues. Between the trimmed V and J ends, which lost 3 bases and 7 bases, there was a span of 12 bases. The CDR3 sequence is CASSFRGPSEKLFF. The CDR3 DNA is TGTGCCAGCAGCTTTAGAGGACCGAGTGAAAAACTGTTTTTT.

The chain is built from TRBV5-1 and TRBJ2-2; the D is unclear. The CDR3 runs 15 residues. CDR1 and CDR2 (germline): SGHRS, YFSETQ. Trimming took off 4 bases at V and 2 bases at J, with 12 bases between the two ends. The CDR3 sequence is CASSILDGNTGELFF. The DNA of the CDR3 is TGCGCCAGCAGCATTTTGGACGGAAACACCGGGGAGCTGTTTTTT. Complete variable domain (other parts from reference TRBV5-1 and TRBJ2-2): KAGVTQTPRYLIKTRGQQVTLSCSPISGHRSVSWYQQTPGQGLQFLFEYFSETQRNKGNFPGRFSGRQFSNSRSEMNVSTLELGDSALYLCASSILDGNTGELFFGEGSRLTVL.

The chain recombines TRBV6-5 with TRBJ1-1; 11 nucleotides match TRBD1. Germline V gives CDR1 MNHEY, CDR2 SVGAGI. Trimming cost V 5 bases and J 5 bases; bases outside gene matches: 1. The CDR3 consists of 13 residues. The CDR3 protein is CASSGTGGTEAFF. Written as DNA, the CDR3 is TGTGCCAGCAGTGGGACAGGGGGAACTGAAGCTTTCTTT.

The V and J genes are TRBV7-2 and TRBJ2-5; D unresolved. The CDR3 is 14 residues long. Per germline, CDR1 SGHTA and CDR2 FQGNSA. Trimming shortened V by 5 bases and J by 7 bases, and 17 bases separated the two germline ends. In DNA, the CDR3 is TGTGCCAGCAGCCCCCCGGACGCCCAGAGGACCCAGTACTTC. Its protein product is CASSPPDAQRTQYF.

This clone was found once. The J gene is TRBJ1-1, the V gene TRBV18, with no clear D. This CDR3 is 16 amino acids long. Germline CDR1 reads KGHSH; CDR2 reads LQKENI. V lost 3 bases to trimming and J lost 0 bases, with 14 bases between them. CDR3: CASSPREGIMNTEAFF. The CDR3 DNA is TGTGCCAGCTCACCCCGGGAGGGTATCATGAACACTGAAGCTTTCTTT. Filled out from reference TRBV18 and TRBJ1-1, the complete variable domain reads NAGVMQNPRHLVRRRGQEARLRCSPMKGHSHVYWYRQLPEEGLKFMVYLQKENIIDESGMPKERFSAEFPKEGPSILRIQQVVRGDSAAYFCASSPREGIMNTEAFFGQGTRLTVV.

The chain joins TRBV4-3 to TRBJ1-2; D remains unclear. V was pared by 1 base and J by 2 bases, with 11 bases between. The CDR3 has 15 amino acids. Germline V gene lookup returns CDR1 LGHNA and CDR2 YSLEER. The CDR3 sequence: CASSQGLSSNYGYTF. Here the CDR3 DNA reads TGCGCCAGCAGCCAAGGCCTCAGTAGCAACTATGGCTACACCTTC.

The chain employs TRBV4-1 and TRBJ2-1, with D possibly being TRBD2 (5 bases). Trimming took off 1 base at V and 2 bases at J, with 15 bases between the two ends. The CDR3 has 17 amino acids. Germline V gene lookup returns CDR1 MGHRA and CDR2 YSYEKL. The CDR3: CASSQGVRLAAYNEQFF. In DNA form, the CDR3 reads TGCGCCAGCAGCCAAGGTGTGAGGCTAGCCGCCTACAATGAGCAGTTCTTC.

The chain combines TRBV5-1 with TRBJ1-1; tentative D call: TRBD1 (5 bases). Trimming left V 4 bases short and J 6 bases short, with 19 bases between. The germline gives CDR1 SGHRS, CDR2 YFSETQ. The CDR3 consists of 15 residues. CDR3 DNA sequence: TGCGCCAGCAGCCAATCCCTGACAGTCGTCTCTGAAGCTTTCTTT. Its protein is CASSQSLTVVSEAFF. Together with reference TRBV5-1 and TRBJ1-1, the CDR3 gives the full variable domain: KAGVTQTPRYLIKTRGQQVTLSCSPISGHRSVSWYQQTPGQGLQFLFEYFSETQRNKGNFPGRFSGRQFSNSRSEMNVSTLELGDSALYLCASSQSLTVVSEAFFGQGTRLTVV.

V is TRBV2 and J is TRBJ2-1; 11 nucleotides agree with TRBD2. J was trimmed by 10 bases and V by 4 bases; bases with no gene match: 9. The CDR3 consists of 15 residues. CDR1 is SNHLY, CDR2 FYNNEI, per germline. CDR3 protein: CASSGSSGGAGEQFF. In DNA form, the CDR3 reads TGTGCCAGCAGTGGAAGTAGCGGGGGGGCCGGGGAGCAGTTCTTC.

The rearrangement links TRBV7-2 to TRBJ1-3, with 9 bases matching TRBD1. The CDR3 sequence is 14 residues long. V was pared by 5 bases and J by 3 bases, with 2 bases of the junction left unmatched. Looked up from germline, CDR1 is SGHTA and CDR2 is FQGNSA. This CDR3 reads CASSTGGRGNTIYF. CDR3 nucleotides: TGTGCCAGCAGCACAGGGGGCCGTGGAAACACCATATATTTT.